Shown below are 16 T cell receptor beta chains from a single sample sequenced in a study of post-analysis software for immune sequencing data. The study's findings and limits: The study found TRBV5-6, TRBV5-1 and TRBV20-1 among 4 or 5 TRBV segments more frequent in patients than controls.

Their antigens are not known. Researchers reported that TCR beta cDNA libraries carried unique molecular identifiers. From the PCR reads, TCRdb called clonotypes with MiXCR, one entry per CDR3 protein. The table shows roughly 180,000 distinct CDR3 sequences, with approximately 30% occurring only once. Sequencing was performed on blood. These receptors originate from a girl aged 5 to 17 with multiple sclerosis.

This clonotype was counted ten times or more. J is TRBJ2-7 and V is TRBV5-1; D may be TRBD1 (6 bases). Germline V gives CDR1 SGHRS, CDR2 YFSETQ. The CDR3 totals 14 residues. V was cut by 1 base and J by 4 bases, with 12 bases left in between. The CDR3 sequence is CASSLSGTQYEQYF. DNA for the CDR3: TGCGCCAGCAGCTTGTCCGGGACACAGTACGAGCAGTACTTC.

The V and J genes are TRBV11-2 and TRBJ2-7, with 8 positions matching TRBD1. V gave up 5 bases and J gave up 4 bases; unmatched junction bases: 13. This CDR3 has 16 amino acids. Germline values: CDR1 SGHAT, CDR2 FQNNGV. The CDR3 spells CASSTRTGFYEYEQYF. The CDR3 nucleotides read TGTGCCAGCAGCACACGGACAGGGTTCTATGAATACGAGCAGTACTTC.

Worth noting for this clonotype: A much larger clonotype is one base distant, so this may be a read error. CDR3 sequence: CASSRKDLRDRGRGRTEAFF. In nucleotides, the CDR3 is TGTGCCAGCAGCCGAAAAGACCTCCGGGACAGGGGGCGAGGGCGCACTGAAGCTTTCTTT. The rearrangement links TRBV12-3 or TRBV12-4 to TRBJ1-1; TRBD1 agrees at 12 bases. The CDR3 consists of 20 residues. Trimming cost V 6 bases and J 4 bases; bases outside gene matches: 21.

Only a few counts were recorded for this clonotype. The J gene is TRBJ2-3, the V gene TRBV7-3, with 8 bases that match TRBD2. The CDR3 spans 15 residues. Germline-derived CDR1 and CDR2 are SGHTA and FQGTGA. The V segment lost 4 bases and the J segment 3 bases; nucleotides outside the gene matches: 6. CDR3 coding DNA: TGTGCCAGCAGCTCCCGGGGGGGGGCAACAGATACGCAGTATTTT. Residues: CASSSRGGATDTQYF.

About this clonotype: This may come from a read error, since a much larger clone is one base off. The gene calls are TRBV3-1 and TRBJ2-1; D may be TRBD2 (6 bases). Germline V gene sequence: CDR1 LGHDT, CDR2 YNNKEL (reference sequence). The CDR3 is made up of 16 amino acids. Trimming pared 3 bases from V and 3 bases from J, leaving 15 bases between. CDR3 amino acids: CASSQIAEGGYNEQFF. The DNA of the CDR3 is TGTGCCAGCAGCCAGATAGCGGAAGGTGGCTACAATGAGCAGTTCTTC.

This clonotype has more than one count but fewer than ten. The rearrangement joins TRBV6-6 to TRBJ1-4; 7 bases fit TRBD1. The CDR3 is 15 amino acids. Germline V gives CDR1 MNHNY, CDR2 SVGAGI (reference sequence). Germline trimming cut 4 bases from V and 9 bases from J; bases unmatched to any gene: 11. CDR3 region: CASSSQGGLAQKLFF. The CDR3 DNA is TGTGCCAGCAGTTCCCAGGGGGGCCTCGCACAAAAACTGTTTTTT.

This clonotype was detected a few times. The V call is TRBV29-1, the J call TRBJ2-5; the D is unclear. The tail of the sequence fits TRBJ2-7 better, so the J call may be wrong. The germline CDR1 and CDR2 sequences are SQVTM and ANQGSEA. CDR3 length equals 12 residues. This CDR3 reads CSVEDKSYEQYF. The CDR3 bases are TGCAGCGTTGAAGATAAGAGCTACGAGCAGTACTTC.

This clonotype was detected many times. The genes are TRBV29-1 and TRBJ1-2; no clear D. The germline V gene encodes CDR1 SQVTM and CDR2 ANQGSEA. V lost 7 bases and J lost 0, with 18 bases in between. This CDR3 contains 15 residues. CDR3 DNA: TGCAGCGCCATTACCTGGAGCTCTACTAACTATGGCTACACCTTC. Encoded protein: CSAITWSSTNYGYTF.

As regards this clonotype: One base away lies a much larger clone, so this may be a sequencing read error. The J gene is TRBJ2-5, the V gene TRBV10-3, with 10 bases lining up with TRBD2. The CDR3 has 15 amino acids. CDR1 and CDR2 from the germline V gene are ENHRY and SYGVKD. Trimming cost V 6 bases and J 2 bases; bases outside gene matches: 6. CDR3 coding DNA: TGTGCCATCAGGATTAGCGGGAGGAGTCAAGAGACCCAGTACTTC. Its protein is CAIRISGRSQETQYF.

The chain combines TRBV12-3 or TRBV12-4 with TRBJ1-1; 9 bases agree with TRBD1. J was trimmed by 3 bases and V by 4 bases; bases with no gene match: 9. This CDR3 comprises 16 residues. This CDR3 is CASSWDRALGDTEAFF. Written as DNA, the CDR3 is TGTGCCAGCAGTTGGGACAGGGCGCTTGGGGACACTGAAGCTTTCTTT.

V and J are TRBV7-8 and TRBJ2-1; TRBD2 is a possible D gene (6 bases). Germline V gives CDR1 SGHVS, CDR2 FQNEAQ. The CDR3 loop spans 16 amino acids. The germline V and J ends were trimmed by 2 bases and 8 bases, with 19 bases remaining between them. This CDR3 reads CASSLRRGSENDEQFF. Here the CDR3 DNA reads TGTGCCAGCAGCTTAAGACGGGGGAGTGAAAACGATGAGCAGTTCTTC.

In its sample, this clonotype was seen many times. CDR3 bases: TGTGCCAGCAGGGGCCCGGGTTTAGTAGAGACCCAGTACTTC. Protein product: CASRGPGLVETQYF. V and J are TRBV12-3 or TRBV12-4 and TRBJ2-5; the D is unclear. The CDR3 spans 14 residues. Between the trimmed V and J ends, which lost 6 bases and 4 bases, there was a span of 15 bases.

There are a few counts of this clonotype. One end of the junction fails to match germline, which may point to a read error. The chain is built from TRBV5-1 and TRBJ2-1; TRBD2 agrees at 9 bases. The CDR3 totals 14 residues. CDR1 and CDR2 from the germline V gene are SGHRS and YFSETQ. The CDR3, as DNA: TGCGCCAGCAGCTTAGCGGGAGGTTACAATGAGCGGTTCTTC. Protein sequence: CASSLAGGYNERFF.

This clonotype was seen a few times. This chain joins TRBV12-3 or TRBV12-4 and TRBJ2-5; possible D gene TRBD2, 6 bases. V lost 10 bases and J lost 11, with 23 bases in between. CDR3 length: 13 residues. The CDR3 is CAISGWGVNEQYF. In nucleotides, the CDR3 is TGTGCCATAAGTGGATGGGGGGTGAATGAGCAGTACTTC.

The sample holds many counts of this clonotype. V usage is TRBV20-1 and J usage is TRBJ2-5; the match to TRBD2 covers 9 bases. After removal of 8 bases from V and 11 bases from J, the junction contained 18 bases not matched to a gene. The CDR3 has 14 amino acids. Germline V gene data show CDR1 as DFQATT and CDR2 as SNEGSKA (reference sequence). CDR3 sequence (DNA): TGCAGTACAATGCGGGAGGGCCTATCGGGTGAGCAGTACTTC. Residues: CSTMREGLSGEQYF.

This clonotype was seen more than once but under ten times. The chain joins TRBV30 to TRBJ1-1; D gene uncertain. CDR3 length: 13 residues. The germline V gene has CDR1 GTSNPN and CDR2 SVGIG (reference sequence). Deletions cut 4 bases from V and 1 base from J, with 10 bases between. The CDR3 loop is CAWMWLQNTEAFF. The CDR3 DNA reads as TGTGCCTGGATGTGGCTCCAGAACACTGAAGCTTTCTTT.